This entry features one T cell receptor (beta chain) sequence. The antigen is not known. The data originate from a study of identical twins. Broader study findings: Within monozygotic twins, out-of-frame TCR alpha sharing was underestimated by the models.

Each CDR3 protein is one row after TCRdb ran MiXCR on the 5' RACE reads. The table includes around 250,000 distinct CDR3 sequences, about 6.7% detected once. The J segment lost 3 bases and the V segment lost 3 bases, leaving 6 bases of the junction unmatched. CDR1 is MNHEY and CDR2 is SMNVEV in the germline V gene (reference sequence). The CDR3 sequence is 15 residues long. These data also featured in a second study, about T cells expressing NK-cell markers. Turning to that study: Source material for TCR beta repertoires consisted of sorted CD3+CD56+NKG2C+, CD3+CD56+NKG2C- and CD3+CD56-NKG2C+ T cells. Seven HCMV-seropositive donors and one seronegative donor made up the eight sequenced donors.

The chain combines TRBV27 with TRBJ2-3; TRBD1 matches 7 bases. This clonotype was sampled from a woman aged 18-29 years in good health. The sample was CD8+ T cells sorted from blood. The CDR3 loop reads CASSFFEQGTDTQYF. DNA for the CDR3: TGTGCCAGCAGTTTCTTCGAACAGGGGACAGATACGCAGTATTTT.